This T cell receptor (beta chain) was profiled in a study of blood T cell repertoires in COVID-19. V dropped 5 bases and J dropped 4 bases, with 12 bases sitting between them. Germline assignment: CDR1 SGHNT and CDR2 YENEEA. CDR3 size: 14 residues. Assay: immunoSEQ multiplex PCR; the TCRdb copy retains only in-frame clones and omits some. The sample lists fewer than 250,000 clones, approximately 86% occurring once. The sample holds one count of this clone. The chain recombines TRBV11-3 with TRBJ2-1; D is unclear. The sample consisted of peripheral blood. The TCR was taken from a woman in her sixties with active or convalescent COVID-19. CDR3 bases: TGTGCCAGCAGCCTATCCCCTCCATACAATGAGCAGTTCTTC. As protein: CASSLSPPYNEQFF.